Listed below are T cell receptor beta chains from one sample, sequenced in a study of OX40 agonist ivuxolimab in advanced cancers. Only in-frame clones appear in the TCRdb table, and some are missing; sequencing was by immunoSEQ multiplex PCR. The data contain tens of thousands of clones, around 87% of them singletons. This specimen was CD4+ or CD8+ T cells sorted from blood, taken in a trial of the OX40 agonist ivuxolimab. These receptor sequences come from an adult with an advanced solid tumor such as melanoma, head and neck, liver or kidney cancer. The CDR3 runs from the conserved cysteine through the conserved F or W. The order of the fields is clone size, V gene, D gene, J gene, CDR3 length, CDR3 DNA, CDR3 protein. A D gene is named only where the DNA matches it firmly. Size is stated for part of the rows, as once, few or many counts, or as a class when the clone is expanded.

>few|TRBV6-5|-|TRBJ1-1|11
TGTGCCAGCAGTTACTCGCAGAAAGCCTTCTTT
CASSYSQKAFF
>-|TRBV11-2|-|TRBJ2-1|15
TGTGCCAGCAGCTTGGGGCCCAGCTCCTACAATGAGCAGTTCTTC
CASSLGPSSYNEQFF
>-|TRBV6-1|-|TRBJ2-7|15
TGTGCCAGCAGTGACGGAAGCCTCGGCTCCTACGAGCAGTACTTC
CASSDGSLGSYEQYF
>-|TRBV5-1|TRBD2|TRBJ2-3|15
TGCGCCAGCAGACGCGGGGGGATATCCACAGATACGCAGTATTTT
CASRRGGISTDTQYF
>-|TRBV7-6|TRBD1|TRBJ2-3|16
TGTGCCAGCAGCTCTCAGGCGGGACAGGGGGCGGCTACGCAGTATTTT
CASSSQAGQGAATQYF
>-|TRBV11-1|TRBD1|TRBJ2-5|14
TGTGCCAGCAGCCCCGGGACCAGGGGGGAGACCCAGTACTTC
CASSPGTRGETQYF
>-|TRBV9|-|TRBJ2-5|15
TGTGCCAGCAGCGTAGTTGGGGCGTCGACCGAGACCCAGTACTTC
CASSVVGASTETQYF
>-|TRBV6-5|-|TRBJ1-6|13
TGTGCCAGCGGGGAGGGCCTTAATTCACCCCTCCACTTT
CASGEGLNSPLHF
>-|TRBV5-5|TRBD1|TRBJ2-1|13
TGTGCCAGCAGCCAAGGGACAGTCAATGAGCAGTTCTTC
CASSQGTVNEQFF
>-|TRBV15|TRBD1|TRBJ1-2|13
TGTGCCACCAGTTTGGACAGGGATTATGGCTACACCTTC
CATSLDRDYGYTF
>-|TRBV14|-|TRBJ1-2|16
TGTGCCAGCAGCCAAGCGTCTTCATGGAAAGGGTATGGCTACACCTTC
CASSQASSWKGYGYTF
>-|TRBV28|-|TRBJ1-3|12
TGTGCCAGCACCGGCTCTGGAAACACCATATATTTT
CASTGSGNTIYF
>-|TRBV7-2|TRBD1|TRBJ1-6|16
TGTGCCAGCAGCTTGTCAAGCCGGAGGGGGCATTCACCCCTCCACTTT
CASSLSSRRGHSPLHF
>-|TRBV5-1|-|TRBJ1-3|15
TGCGCCAGCAGCTTGGAACCGGATTCTGGAAACACCATATATTTT
CASSLEPDSGNTIYF
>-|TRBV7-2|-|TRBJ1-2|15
TGTGCCAGCAGCTTAGGCGTCCTACTTGAGGATGGCTACACCTTC
CASSLGVLLEDGYTF
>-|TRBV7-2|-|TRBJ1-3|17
TGTGCCAGCAGCTTTAATCCGGCCCTTCGCTCTGGAAACACCATATATTTT
CASSFNPALRSGNTIYF
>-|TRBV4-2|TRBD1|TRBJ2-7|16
TGTGCCAGCAGACATCCGGGACAGGGCCCACCCTACGAGCAGTACTTC
CASRHPGQGPPYEQYF
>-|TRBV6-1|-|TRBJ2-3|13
TGTGCCAGCAGTGGCTATGGAGGGGGTACGCAGTATTTT
CASSGYGGGTQYF
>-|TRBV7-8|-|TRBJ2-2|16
TGTGCCAGCAGCTTAGTGGTGGGCTCGAACACCGGGGAGCTGTTTTTT
CASSLVVGSNTGELFF
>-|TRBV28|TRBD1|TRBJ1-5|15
TGTGCCAGCAGTTTAGCTCAGCAGGGGGGAAGGCCCCAGCATTTT
CASSLAQQGGRPQHF
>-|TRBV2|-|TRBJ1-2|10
TGTGCCAGCAGTCGAAGTGGCTACACCTTC
CASSRSGYTF
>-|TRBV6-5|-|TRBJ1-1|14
TGTGCCAGCAGTTACGGGTGGGGGAACACTGAAGCTTTCTTT
CASSYGWGNTEAFF